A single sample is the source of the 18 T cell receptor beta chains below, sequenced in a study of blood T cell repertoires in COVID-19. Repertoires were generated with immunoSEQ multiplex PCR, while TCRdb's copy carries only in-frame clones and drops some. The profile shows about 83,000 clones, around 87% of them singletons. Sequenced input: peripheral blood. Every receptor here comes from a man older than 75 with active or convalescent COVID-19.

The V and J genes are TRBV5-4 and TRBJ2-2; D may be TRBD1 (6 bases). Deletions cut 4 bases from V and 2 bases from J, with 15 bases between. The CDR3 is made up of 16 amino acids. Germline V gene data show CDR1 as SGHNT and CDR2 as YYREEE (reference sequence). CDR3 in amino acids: CASSPTGTYNTGELFF. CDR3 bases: TGTGCCAGCAGCCCGACCGGGACATATAACACCGGGGAGCTGTTTTTT.

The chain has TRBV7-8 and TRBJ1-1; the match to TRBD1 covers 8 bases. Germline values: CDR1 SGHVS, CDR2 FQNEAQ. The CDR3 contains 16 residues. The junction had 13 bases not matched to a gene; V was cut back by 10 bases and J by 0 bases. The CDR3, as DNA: TGTGCCACCCGTGAAGGCAGGGGGCTCATGAACACTGAAGCTTTCTTT. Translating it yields CATREGRGLMNTEAFF.

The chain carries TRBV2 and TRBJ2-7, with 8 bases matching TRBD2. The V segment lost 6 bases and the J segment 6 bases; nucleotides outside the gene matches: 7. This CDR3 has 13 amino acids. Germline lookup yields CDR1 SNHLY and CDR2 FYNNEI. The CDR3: CASSSGTRSEQYV. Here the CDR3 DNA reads TGTGCCAGCAGCTCCGGGACTAGAAGCGAGCAGTACGTC.

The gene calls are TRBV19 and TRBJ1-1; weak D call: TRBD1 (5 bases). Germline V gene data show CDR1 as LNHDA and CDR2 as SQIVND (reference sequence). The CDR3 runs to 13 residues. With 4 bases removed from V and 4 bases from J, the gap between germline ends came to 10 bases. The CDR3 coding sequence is TGTGCCAGTAGTACAGGGCTAGGCACTGAAGCTTTCTTT. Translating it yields CASSTGLGTEAFF.

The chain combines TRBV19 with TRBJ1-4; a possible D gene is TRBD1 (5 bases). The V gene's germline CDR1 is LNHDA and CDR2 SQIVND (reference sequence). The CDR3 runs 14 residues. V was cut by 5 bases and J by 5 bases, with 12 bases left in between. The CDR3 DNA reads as TGTGCCAGTAGTTTCGGGGGGTCAAATGAAAAACTGTTTTTT. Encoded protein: CASSFGGSNEKLFF.

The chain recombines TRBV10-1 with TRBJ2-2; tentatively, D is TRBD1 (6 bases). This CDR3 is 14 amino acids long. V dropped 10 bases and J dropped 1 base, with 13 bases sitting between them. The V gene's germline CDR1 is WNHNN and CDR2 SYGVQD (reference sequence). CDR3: CATQGTLNTGELFF. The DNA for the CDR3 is TGCGCCACCCAAGGGACACTGAACACCGGGGAGCTGTTTTTT.

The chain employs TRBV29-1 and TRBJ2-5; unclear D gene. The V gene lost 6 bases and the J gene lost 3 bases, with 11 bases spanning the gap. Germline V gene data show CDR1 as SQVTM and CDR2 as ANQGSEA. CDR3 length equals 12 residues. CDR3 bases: TGCAGCGTCGTTGCGGCAAAAGAGACCCAGTACTTC. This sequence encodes CSVVAAKETQYF.

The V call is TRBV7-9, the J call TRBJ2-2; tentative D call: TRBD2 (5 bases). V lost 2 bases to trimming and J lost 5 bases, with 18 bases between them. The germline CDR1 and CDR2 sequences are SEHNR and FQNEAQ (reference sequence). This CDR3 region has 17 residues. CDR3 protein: CASSLLRLPPGTGELFF. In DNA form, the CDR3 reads TGTGCCAGCAGCTTATTGCGCTTACCCCCGGGGACCGGGGAGCTGTTTTTT. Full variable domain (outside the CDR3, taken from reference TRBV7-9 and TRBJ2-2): DTGVSQNPRHKITKRGQNVTFRCDPISEHNRLYWYRQTLGQGPEFLTYFQNEAQLEKSRLLSDRFSAERPKGSFSTLEIQRTEQGDSAMYLCASSLLRLPPGTGELFFGEGSRLTVL.

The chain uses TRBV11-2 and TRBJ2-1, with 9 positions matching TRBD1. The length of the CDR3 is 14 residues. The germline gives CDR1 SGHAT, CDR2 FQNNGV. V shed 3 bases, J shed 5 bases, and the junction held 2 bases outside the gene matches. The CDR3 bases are TGTGCCAGCAGCTTCCGGGACAGGGACAATGAGCAGTTCTTC. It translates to CASSFRDRDNEQFF.

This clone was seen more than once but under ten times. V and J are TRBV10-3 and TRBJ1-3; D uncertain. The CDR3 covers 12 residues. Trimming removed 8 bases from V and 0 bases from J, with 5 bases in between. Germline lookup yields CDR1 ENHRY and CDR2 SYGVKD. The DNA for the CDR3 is TGTGCCATCGCAGGCTCTGGAAACACCATATATTTT. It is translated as CAIAGSGNTIYF.

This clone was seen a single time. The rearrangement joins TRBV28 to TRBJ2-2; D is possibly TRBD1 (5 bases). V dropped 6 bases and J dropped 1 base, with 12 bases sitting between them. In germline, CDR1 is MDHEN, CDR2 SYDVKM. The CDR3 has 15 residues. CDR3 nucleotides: TGTGCCAGCAGGGCAGACAGCTTGAACACCGGGGAGCTGTTTTTT. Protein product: CASRADSLNTGELFF. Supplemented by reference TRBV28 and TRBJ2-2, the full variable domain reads DVKVTQSSRYLVKRTGEKVFLECVQDMDHENMFWYRQDPGLGLRLIYFSYDVKMKEKGDIPEGYSVSREKKERFSLILESASTNQTSMYLCASRADSLNTGELFFGEGSRLTVL.

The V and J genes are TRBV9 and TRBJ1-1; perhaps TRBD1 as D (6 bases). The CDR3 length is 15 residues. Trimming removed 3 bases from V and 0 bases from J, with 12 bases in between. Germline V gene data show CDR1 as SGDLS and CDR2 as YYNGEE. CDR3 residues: CASSAQQGVNTEAFF. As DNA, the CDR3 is TGTGCCAGCAGCGCTCAACAGGGCGTGAACACTGAAGCTTTCTTT. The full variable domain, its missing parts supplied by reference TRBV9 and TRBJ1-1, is DSGVTQTPKHLITATGQRVTLRCSPRSGDLSVYWYQQSLDQGLQFLIQYYNGEERAKGNILERFSAQQFPDLHSELNLSSLELGDSALYFCASSAQQGVNTEAFFGQGTRLTVV.

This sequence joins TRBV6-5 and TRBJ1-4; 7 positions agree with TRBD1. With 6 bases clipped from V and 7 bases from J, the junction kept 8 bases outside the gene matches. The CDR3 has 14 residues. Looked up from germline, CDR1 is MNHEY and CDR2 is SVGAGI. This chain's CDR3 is CASRSNRGPEKLFF. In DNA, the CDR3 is TGTGCCAGCAGGTCGAACAGGGGTCCTGAAAAACTGTTTTTT.

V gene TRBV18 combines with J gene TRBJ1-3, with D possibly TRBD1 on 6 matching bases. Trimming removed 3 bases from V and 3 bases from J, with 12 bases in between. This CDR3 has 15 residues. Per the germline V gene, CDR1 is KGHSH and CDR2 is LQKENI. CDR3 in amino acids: CASSPVGAVGNTIYF. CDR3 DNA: TGTGCCAGCTCACCGGTGGGGGCGGTTGGAAACACCATATATTTT.

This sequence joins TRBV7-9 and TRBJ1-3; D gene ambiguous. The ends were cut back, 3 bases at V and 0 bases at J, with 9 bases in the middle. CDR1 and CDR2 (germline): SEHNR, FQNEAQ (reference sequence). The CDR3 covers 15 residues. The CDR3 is CASSLFEFSGNTIYF. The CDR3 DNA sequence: TGTGCCAGCAGCTTGTTCGAGTTCTCTGGAAACACCATATATTTT.

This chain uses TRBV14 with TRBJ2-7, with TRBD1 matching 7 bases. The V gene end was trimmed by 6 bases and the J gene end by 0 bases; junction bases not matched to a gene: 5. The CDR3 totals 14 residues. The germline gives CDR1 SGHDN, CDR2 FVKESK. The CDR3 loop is CASSNRGSSYEQYV. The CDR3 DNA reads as TGTGCCAGCAGTAACAGGGGAAGCTCCTACGAGCAGTACGTC.

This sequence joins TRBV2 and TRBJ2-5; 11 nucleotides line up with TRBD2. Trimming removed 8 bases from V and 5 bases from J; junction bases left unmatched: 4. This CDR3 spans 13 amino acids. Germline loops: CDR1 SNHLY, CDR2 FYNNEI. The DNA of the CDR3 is TGTGCCAGCCTCGGACTAGCGGGTGAGACCCAGTACTTC. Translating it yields CASLGLAGETQYF.

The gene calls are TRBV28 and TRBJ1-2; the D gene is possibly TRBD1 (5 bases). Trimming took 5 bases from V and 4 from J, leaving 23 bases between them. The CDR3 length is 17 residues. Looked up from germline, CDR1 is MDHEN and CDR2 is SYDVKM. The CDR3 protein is CASSPAWEGGTLYGYTF. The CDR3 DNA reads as TGTGCCAGCAGTCCCGCATGGGAGGGAGGGACCCTCTATGGCTACACCTTC.